This T cell receptor (beta chain) was identified during a study of T-cell memory formation after mild COVID-19. Study-wide background: TCR clusters were mostly confined to one donor each.

CDR1 is MGHRA, CDR2 YSYEKL, per germline. Trimming pared 4 bases from V and 5 bases from J, leaving 14 bases between. This CDR3 has 14 amino acids. TCRdb reprocessed the 5' RACE reads via MiXCR and lists one record per CDR3 protein. The sample lists 360,000 or so distinct CDR3 sequences; around 28% were seen once. Study results and caveats: Among contracting clones, CD4+ were mainly CM/EM and CD8+ enriched in EMRA.

As to this clonotype: Its cognate antigen is unknown.

The sequenced material came from PBMCs or a T cell subset sorted from them (not recorded which). The TCR was taken from an adult woman who had mild COVID-19 (a few samples of this study predate the infection). Cell type and time point are not known. The J gene is TRBJ1-1, the V gene TRBV4-1; D remains unclear. CDR3 in amino acids: CASSPGPVGTEAFF. The CDR3 DNA follows: TGCGCCAGCAGCCCCGGGCCCGTGGGGACTGAAGCTTTCTTT.